The 27 T cell receptor beta chains below all came from one sample that was sequenced in a study of control samples from healthy donors and cancer patients. Here immunoSEQ multiplex PCR was the method, and the copy in TCRdb shows in-frame clones only, minus some. The sample lists around 110,000 clones, 85% to 90% seen once, with under 2.5% in the top ten. Sequencing was carried out using blood. The receptors originated from a woman aged 65 to 85 in good health.

The chain has TRBV5-1 and TRBJ2-5; D may be TRBD1 (6 bases). This CDR3 region has 14 residues. Trimming removed 4 bases at V and 2 bases at J, with 12 bases between. The V gene's germline CDR1 is SGHRS and CDR2 YFSETQ. CDR3 DNA: TGCGCCAGCAGCCTTCCTCAGGGGCAAGAGACCCAGTACTTC. The encoded protein is CASSLPQGQETQYF.

For the CDR3, the DNA is TGTGCCAGTAAGGGGGTGTGGATGTACCAAGAGACCCAGTACTTC. Amino acid sequence: CASKGVWMYQETQYF. The chain uses TRBV6-5 and TRBJ2-5, with D possibly being TRBD1 (6 bases). CDR1 is MNHEY, CDR2 SVGAGI, per germline. The CDR3 sequence is 15 residues long. Trimming removed 9 bases from V and 0 bases from J, with 17 bases in between.

The gene calls are TRBV7-3 and TRBJ2-3; 9 bases agree with TRBD2. This CDR3 comprises 16 residues. V trimming: 0 bases; J trimming: 3 bases; junction bases outside the gene matches: 4. Germline CDR1 reads SGHTA; CDR2 reads FQGTGA. CDR3 loop: CASSLTSGGLTDTQYF. CDR3 in DNA: TGTGCCAGCAGCTTAACGAGCGGGGGGCTAACAGATACGCAGTATTTT.

The chain uses TRBV15 and TRBJ1-2; 7 positions agree with TRBD1. This CDR3 has 17 residues. J was trimmed by 4 bases and V by 5 bases; bases with no gene match: 16. Germline CDR1 reads LNHNV; CDR2 reads YYDKDF (reference sequence). CDR3: CATSREKVIQGPYGYTF. Here the CDR3 DNA reads TGTGCCACCAGCCGCGAGAAGGTTATACAGGGGCCCTATGGCTACACCTTC.

The chain carries TRBV2 and TRBJ1-1, with a tentative D call TRBD1 (6 bases). The CDR3 is 14 amino acids. CDR1 SNHLY and CDR2 FYNNEI come from the germline V gene. V lost 9 bases, J lost 6 bases, and 20 bases lay in between. CDR3 coding DNA: TGTGCCAGACAGACAGGAATAGATTTTCCTGAAGCTTTCTTT. Translating gives CARQTGIDFPEAFF.

The CDR3 spells CASSMNLGGTDTQYF. The DNA of the CDR3 is TGTGCCAGCAGCATGAATCTAGGGGGCACAGATACGCAGTATTTT. The chain carries TRBV5-4 and TRBJ2-3, with D possibly matching TRBD1 (5 bases). Per the germline V gene, CDR1 is SGHNT and CDR2 is YYREEE (reference sequence). V lost 4 bases to trimming and J lost 1 base, with 13 bases between them. There are 15 residues in the CDR3.

This sequence joins TRBV5-8 and TRBJ2-7; possible D gene TRBD1, 6 bases. Germline assignment: CDR1 SGHTS and CDR2 YDEGEE. The V and J ends lost 1 base and 3 bases respectively, with 8 bases between them. CDR3 length equals 13 residues. The CDR3 DNA sequence: TGTGCCAGCAGCTTGCTACAGGGCTACGAGCAGTACTTC. Protein product: CASSLLQGYEQYF.

The V call is TRBV5-1, the J call TRBJ2-7; 7 nucleotides align to TRBD2. The length of the CDR3 is 15 residues. Losses at the gene ends were 7 bases for V and 2 bases for J; bases not matched to a gene: 12. Germline V lookup: CDR1 SGHRS, CDR2 YFSETQ. The CDR3 sequence is CASGDRGDYPYEQYF. Here the CDR3 DNA reads TGCGCCAGCGGAGACCGTGGGGACTACCCCTACGAGCAGTACTTC. The full variable domain, in which reference TRBV5-1 and TRBJ2-7 provide the parts outside the CDR3, is KAGVTQTPRYLIKTRGQQVTLSCSPISGHRSVSWYQQTPGQGLQFLFEYFSETQRNKGNFPGRFSGRQFSNSRSEMNVSTLELGDSALYLCASGDRGDYPYEQYFGPGTRLTVT.

This chain joins TRBV19 and TRBJ2-1, with D possibly TRBD2 on 7 matching bases. The germline gives CDR1 LNHDA, CDR2 SQIVND (reference sequence). CDR3 length: 13 residues. Between the trimmed V and J ends, which lost 10 bases and 4 bases, there was a span of 14 bases. CDR3 protein: CATGRGGYNEQFF. In nucleotides, the CDR3 is TGTGCCACGGGGAGGGGGGGATACAATGAGCAGTTCTTC.

This chain links TRBV5-1 with TRBJ2-7; 7 nucleotides line up with TRBD1. Germline V gene sequence: CDR1 SGHRS, CDR2 YFSETQ. The CDR3 sequence is 12 residues long. The J segment lost 4 bases and the V segment lost 4 bases, leaving 2 bases of the junction unmatched. CDR3 DNA: TGCGCCAGCAGCCCACAGGGGTACGAGCAGTACTTC. Its translation: CASSPQGYEQYF.

The J gene is TRBJ1-2, the V gene TRBV27, with D unresolved. The CDR3 spans 16 residues. V was shortened by 0 bases and J by 4 bases, with 15 bases between the two germline ends. Germline assignment: CDR1 MNHEY and CDR2 SMNVEV (reference sequence). The DNA of the CDR3 is TGTGCCAGCAGTTTATCGGGTCCCCCCCGTGGCTATGGCTACACCTTC. This encodes CASSLSGPPRGYGYTF.

The chain uses TRBV24-1 and TRBJ2-3; 9 bases map to TRBD1. The CDR3 spans 17 residues. Trimming took 3 bases from V and 3 from J; bases not matched to a gene: 9. Per germline, CDR1 KGHDR and CDR2 SFDVKD. This CDR3 is CATSDVPGQGGTDTQYF. CDR3 sequence (DNA): TGTGCCACCAGTGATGTCCCGGGACAGGGTGGAACAGATACGCAGTATTTT.

This chain connects TRBV9 to TRBJ2-1; 7 bases agree with TRBD2. The J segment lost 4 bases and the V segment lost 0 bases, leaving 4 bases of the junction unmatched. The CDR3 is 15 amino acids. Looked up from germline, CDR1 is SGDLS and CDR2 is YYNGEE. CDR3 in amino acids: CASSVAGAGYNEQFF. The CDR3 coding sequence is TGTGCCAGCAGCGTAGCTGGAGCGGGGTACAATGAGCAGTTCTTC.

V is TRBV6-5 and J is TRBJ2-5; 7 bases are a match to TRBD1. CDR1 is MNHEY and CDR2 is SVGAGI in the germline V gene. This CDR3 region has 14 residues. Trimming at V came to 6 bases and at J to 4 bases, leaving 8 bases not matched to a gene. Written as DNA, the CDR3 is TGTGCCAGCAGATTAACCCAGGGGGTAGAGACCCAGTACTTC. Amino acid sequence: CASRLTQGVETQYF.

This clone was observed once. The gene calls are TRBV12-3 or TRBV12-4 and TRBJ2-2; D unresolved. This CDR3 comprises 11 residues. Trimming shortened V by 7 bases and J by 5 bases, and 5 bases separated the two germline ends. The CDR3 coding sequence is TGTGCCAGCACCGGGACCGGGGAGCTGTTTTTT. This codes for CASTGTGELFF.

V gene TRBV3-1 (or the pseudogene TRBV3-2) combines with J gene TRBJ1-1; D is unresolved. Trimming pared 4 bases from V and 5 bases from J, leaving 11 bases between. The CDR3 loop spans 13 amino acids. Germline CDR1 reads LGHDT; CDR2 reads YNNKEL (reference sequence). CDR3 in DNA: TGTGCCAGCAGCCGACAAAGCCTGACTGAAGCTTTCTTT. Its translation: CASSRQSLTEAFF.

The rearrangement joins TRBV6-2 or TRBV6-3 to TRBJ1-1; D gene ambiguous. Trimming left V 3 bases short and J 4 bases short, with 9 bases between. The length of the CDR3 is 13 residues. Germline V gene data show CDR1 as MNHEY and CDR2 as SVGEGT. As DNA, the CDR3 is TGTGCCAGCAGTTATATAAGAGGCACTGAAGCTTTCTTT. This codes for CASSYIRGTEAFF.

The chain is built from TRBV24-1 and TRBJ2-2; tentative D call: TRBD1 (5 bases). The ends were cut back, 6 bases at V and 2 bases at J, with 9 bases in the middle. There are 14 residues in the CDR3. CDR1 KGHDR and CDR2 SFDVKD come from the germline V gene. Here the CDR3 reads CATSTRVNTGELFF. The CDR3 DNA sequence: TGTGCCACCAGTACCAGGGTTAACACCGGGGAGCTGTTTTTT.

This clone was recorded once. V usage is TRBV5-5 and J usage is TRBJ1-4, with TRBD1 as a possible D gene (6 bases). This CDR3 contains 15 residues. The germline V gene encodes CDR1 SGHKS and CDR2 YYEKEE (reference sequence). The germline V and J ends were trimmed by 0 bases and 8 bases, with 14 bases remaining between them. The DNA of the CDR3 is TGTGCCAGCAGCTTGGAAGGTGGGACACCGGAAAAACTGTTTTTT. It specifies CASSLEGGTPEKLFF.

The chain carries TRBV3-1 (or the pseudogene TRBV3-2) and TRBJ1-5; a weak D match, TRBD1 (6 bases). Germline values: CDR1 LGHDT, CDR2 YNNKEL (reference sequence). This CDR3 spans 15 amino acids. Trimming stripped 0 bases from V and 4 bases from J, with 10 bases between. The chain's CDR3 is CASSQDRTVNQPQHF. The CDR3 DNA follows: TGTGCCAGCAGCCAAGATAGGACAGTAAATCAGCCCCAGCATTTT.

The V call is TRBV4-2, the J call TRBJ2-2; a weak D match, TRBD1 (6 bases). V lost 0 bases and J lost 4, with 12 bases in between. This CDR3 comprises 16 residues. Looked up from germline, CDR1 is LGHNA and CDR2 is YNFKEQ. The CDR3 reads CASSQDHRAGTGELFF. CDR3 DNA sequence: TGTGCCAGCAGCCAAGATCACAGGGCGGGCACCGGGGAGCTGTTTTTT.

The chain has TRBV9 and TRBJ1-2, with 7 bases fitting TRBD1. The V segment lost 3 bases and the J segment 3 bases; nucleotides outside the gene matches: 14. CDR1 is SGDLS, CDR2 YYNGEE, per germline. This CDR3 has 17 residues. The CDR3, as DNA: TGTGCCAGCAGCGAGGGGGCAGGGAAGGTAGTGCACTATGGCTACACCTTC. It encodes CASSEGAGKVVHYGYTF. The complete variable domain, with remaining parts taken from reference TRBV9 and TRBJ1-2, reads DSGVTQTPKHLITATGQRVTLRCSPRSGDLSVYWYQQSLDQGLQFLIQYYNGEERAKGNILERFSAQQFPDLHSELNLSSLELGDSALYFCASSEGAGKVVHYGYTFGSGTRLTVV.

This sequence joins TRBV7-9 and TRBJ2-7; no firm D call. V lost 5 bases, J lost 0 bases, and 11 bases lay in between. The V gene's germline CDR1 is SEHNR and CDR2 FQNEAQ (reference sequence). This CDR3 contains 14 residues. The DNA of the CDR3 is TGTGCCAGCAGCCCGGACGCCCGCTCCTACGAGCAGTACTTC. It translates to CASSPDARSYEQYF. The full variable domain, rest sourced from reference TRBV7-9 and TRBJ2-7, is DTGVSQNPRHKITKRGQNVTFRCDPISEHNRLYWYRQTLGQGPEFLTYFQNEAQLEKSRLLSDRFSAERPKGSFSTLEIQRTEQGDSAMYLCASSPDARSYEQYFGPGTRLTVT.

This chain joins TRBV3-1 (or the pseudogene TRBV3-2) and TRBJ1-2; 7 bases are shared with TRBD1. In germline, CDR1 is LGHDT, CDR2 YNNKEL (reference sequence). The CDR3 has 16 residues. The V segment lost 0 bases and the J segment 6 bases; nucleotides outside the gene matches: 10. The CDR3 region has the DNA TGTGCCAGCAGCCAAGATTCCGACAGGGATGGAAATGGCTACACCTTC. This sequence encodes CASSQDSDRDGNGYTF.

This chain uses TRBV5-1 with TRBJ2-7; the D gene is possibly TRBD1 (6 bases). V was cut by 0 bases and J by 5 bases, with 6 bases left in between. CDR3 length equals 12 residues. The germline V gene has CDR1 SGHRS and CDR2 YFSETQ. This CDR3 is CASSLDRDEQYF. CDR3 in DNA: TGCGCCAGCAGCTTGGACAGGGACGAGCAGTACTTC.

The rearrangement links TRBV7-2 to TRBJ1-6, with 9 bases aligning to TRBD1. The V gene end was trimmed by 2 bases and the J gene end by 4 bases; junction bases not matched to a gene: 3. This CDR3 has 16 amino acids. The V gene's germline CDR1 is SGHTA and CDR2 FQGNSA. The CDR3 sequence is CASSLSGTGYNSPLHF. In nucleotides, the CDR3 is TGTGCCAGCAGCTTATCCGGGACAGGGTATAATTCACCCCTCCACTTT.

This chain connects TRBV9 to TRBJ1-3; D is uncertain. Trimming took off 1 base at V and 8 bases at J, with 13 bases between the two ends. Germline V gene sequence: CDR1 SGDLS, CDR2 YYNGEE. This CDR3 is 14 amino acids long. This CDR3 is CASSVHRTRDTIYF. As DNA, the CDR3 is TGTGCCAGCAGCGTACACAGAACGAGGGACACCATATATTTT.